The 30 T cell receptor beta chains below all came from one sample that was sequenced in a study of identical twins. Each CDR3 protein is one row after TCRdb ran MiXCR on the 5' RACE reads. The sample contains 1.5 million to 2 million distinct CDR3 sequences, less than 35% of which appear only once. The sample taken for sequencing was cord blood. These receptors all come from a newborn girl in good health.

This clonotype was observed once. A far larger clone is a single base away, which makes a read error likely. The CDR3 sequence: CASSLGTANEELFF. DNA for the CDR3: TGCGCCAGCAGCTTGGGGACAGCTAATGAAGAACTGTTTTTT. The chain employs TRBV5-1 and TRBJ1-4, with D perhaps matching TRBD1 (6 bases). The CDR3 runs 14 residues. Looked up from germline, CDR1 is SGHRS and CDR2 is YFSETQ.

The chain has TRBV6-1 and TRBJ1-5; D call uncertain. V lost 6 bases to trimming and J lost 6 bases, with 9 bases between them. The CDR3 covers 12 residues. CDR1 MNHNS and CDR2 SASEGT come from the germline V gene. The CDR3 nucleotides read TGTGCCAGCAGAGAGGGTCGTCAGCCCCAGCATTTT. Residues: CASREGRQPQHF.

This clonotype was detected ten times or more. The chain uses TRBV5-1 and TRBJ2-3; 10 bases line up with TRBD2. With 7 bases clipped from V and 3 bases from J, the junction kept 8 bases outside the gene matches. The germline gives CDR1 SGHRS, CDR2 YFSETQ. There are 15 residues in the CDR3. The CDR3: CASRVSSGRTDTQYF. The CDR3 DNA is TGCGCCAGCCGAGTCTCTAGCGGGAGAACAGATACGCAGTATTTT.

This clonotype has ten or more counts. The CDR3 sequence is CASTHRDNEQFF. CDR3 coding DNA: TGCGCCAGCACCCACAGGGACAATGAGCAGTTCTTC. The chain employs TRBV5-1 and TRBJ2-1, with D maybe TRBD1 (6 bases). The CDR3 length is 12 residues. Germline lookup yields CDR1 SGHRS and CDR2 YFSETQ. V lost 6 bases, J lost 5 bases, and 9 bases lay in between.

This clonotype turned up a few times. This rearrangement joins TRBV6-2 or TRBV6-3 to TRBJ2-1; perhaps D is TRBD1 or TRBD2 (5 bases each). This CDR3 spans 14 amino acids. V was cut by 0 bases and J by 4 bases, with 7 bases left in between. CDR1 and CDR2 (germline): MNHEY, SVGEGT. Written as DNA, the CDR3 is TGTGCCAGCAGTTACTCGGGGGTTTACAATGAGCAGTTCTTC. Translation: CASSYSGVYNEQFF.

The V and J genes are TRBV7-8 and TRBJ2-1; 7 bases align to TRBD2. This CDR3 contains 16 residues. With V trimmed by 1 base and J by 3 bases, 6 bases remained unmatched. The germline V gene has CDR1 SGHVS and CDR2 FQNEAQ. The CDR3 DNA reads TGTGCCAGCAGCTTAGTTGCGGGAGTGGTCTACAATGAGCAGTTCTTC. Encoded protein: CASSLVAGVVYNEQFF.

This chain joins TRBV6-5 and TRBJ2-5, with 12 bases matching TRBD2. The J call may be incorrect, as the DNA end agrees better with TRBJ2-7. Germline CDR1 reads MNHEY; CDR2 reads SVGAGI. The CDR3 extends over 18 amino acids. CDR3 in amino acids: CASSYSILAGGSNYEQYF. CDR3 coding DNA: TGTGCCAGCAGTTACTCGATACTAGCGGGGGGTTCGAACTACGAGCAGTACTTC.

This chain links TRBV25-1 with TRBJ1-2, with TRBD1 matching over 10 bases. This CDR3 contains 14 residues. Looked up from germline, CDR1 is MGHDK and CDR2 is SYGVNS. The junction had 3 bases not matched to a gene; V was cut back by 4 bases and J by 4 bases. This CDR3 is CASSGQGAGYGYTF. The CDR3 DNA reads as TGTGCCAGCAGTGGACAGGGGGCGGGCTATGGCTACACCTTC.

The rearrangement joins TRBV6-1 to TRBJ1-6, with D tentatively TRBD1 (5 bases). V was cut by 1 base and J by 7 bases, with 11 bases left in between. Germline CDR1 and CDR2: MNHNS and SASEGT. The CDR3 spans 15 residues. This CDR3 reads CASSEVLGLNSPLHF. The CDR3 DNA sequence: TGTGCCAGCAGTGAAGTTCTGGGGCTAAATTCACCCCTCCACTTT.

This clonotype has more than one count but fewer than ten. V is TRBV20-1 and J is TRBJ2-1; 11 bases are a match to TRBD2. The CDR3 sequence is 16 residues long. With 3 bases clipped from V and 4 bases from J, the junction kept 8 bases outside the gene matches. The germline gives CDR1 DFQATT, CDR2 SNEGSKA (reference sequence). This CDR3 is CSARGNSGGAYNEQFF. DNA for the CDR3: TGCAGTGCTAGGGGTAATAGCGGGGGGGCGTACAATGAGCAGTTCTTC.

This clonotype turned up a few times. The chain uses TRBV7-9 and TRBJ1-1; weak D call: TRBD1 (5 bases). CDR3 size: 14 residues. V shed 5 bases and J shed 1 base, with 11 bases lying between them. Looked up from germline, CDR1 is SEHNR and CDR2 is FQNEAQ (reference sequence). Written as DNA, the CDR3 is TGTGCCAGCAGCCCAGGGTACCCGAACACTGAAGCTTTCTTT. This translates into CASSPGYPNTEAFF.

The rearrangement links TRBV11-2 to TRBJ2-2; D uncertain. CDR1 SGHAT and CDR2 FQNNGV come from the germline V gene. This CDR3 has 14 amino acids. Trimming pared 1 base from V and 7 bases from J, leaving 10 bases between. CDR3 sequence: CASSLGVRNGELFF. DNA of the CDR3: TGTGCCAGCAGCTTAGGGGTACGAAACGGGGAGCTGTTTTTT.

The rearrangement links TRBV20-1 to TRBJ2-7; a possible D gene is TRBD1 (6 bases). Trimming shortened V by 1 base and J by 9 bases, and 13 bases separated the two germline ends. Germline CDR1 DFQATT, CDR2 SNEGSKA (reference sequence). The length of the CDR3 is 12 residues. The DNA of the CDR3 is TGCAGTGCTAGAGGTCAGGGGAATGGGCAGTACTTC. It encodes CSARGQGNGQYF.

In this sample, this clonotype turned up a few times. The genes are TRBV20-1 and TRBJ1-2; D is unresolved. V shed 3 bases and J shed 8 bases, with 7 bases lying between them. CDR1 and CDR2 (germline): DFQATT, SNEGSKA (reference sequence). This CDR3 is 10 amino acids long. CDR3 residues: CSASIGGYTF. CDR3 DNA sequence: TGCAGTGCTAGTATCGGCGGCTACACCTTC.

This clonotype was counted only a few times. CDR3 DNA: TGTGCCAGCAGGATCAGGGGGCGCATCACAGATACGCAGTATTTT. It translates to CASRIRGRITDTQYF. The J gene is TRBJ2-3, the V gene TRBV6-1; 8 bases are a match to TRBD1. CDR1 is MNHNS, CDR2 SASEGT, per germline. This CDR3 is 15 amino acids long. V was pared by 6 bases and J by 2 bases, with 7 bases of the junction left unmatched.

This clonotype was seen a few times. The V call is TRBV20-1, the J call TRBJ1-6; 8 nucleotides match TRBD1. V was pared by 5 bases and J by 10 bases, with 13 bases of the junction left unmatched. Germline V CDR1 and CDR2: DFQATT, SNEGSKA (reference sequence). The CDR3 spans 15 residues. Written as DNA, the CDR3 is TGCAGTGCTGTCCCCGGGACAGGAATAGAATCACCCCTCCACTTT. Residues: CSAVPGTGIESPLHF.

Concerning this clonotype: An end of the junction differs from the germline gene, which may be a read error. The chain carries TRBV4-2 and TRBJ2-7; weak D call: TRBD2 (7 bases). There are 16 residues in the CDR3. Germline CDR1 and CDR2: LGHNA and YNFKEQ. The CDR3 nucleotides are TGTGCCGGCAGCCAAGAAAGGGGGGGCGGAACATACGAGCAGTACTTC. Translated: CAGSQERGGGTYEQYF.

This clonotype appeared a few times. The CDR3 is CASSINRDRGPASTDTQYF. The CDR3 bases are TGCGCCAGCAGCATAAACCGGGACAGGGGTCCGGCTAGCACAGATACGCAGTATTTT. The chain is built from TRBV5-1 and TRBJ2-3; 10 bases agree with TRBD1. V was pared by 4 bases and J by 0 bases, with 14 bases of the junction left unmatched. The CDR3 is 19 residues long. Germline lookup yields CDR1 SGHRS and CDR2 YFSETQ. Supplemented by reference TRBV5-1 and TRBJ2-3, the full variable domain reads KAGVTQTPRYLIKTRGQQVTLSCSPISGHRSVSWYQQTPGQGLQFLFEYFSETQRNKGNFPGRFSGRQFSNSRSEMNVSTLELGDSALYLCASSINRDRGPASTDTQYFGPGTRLTVL.

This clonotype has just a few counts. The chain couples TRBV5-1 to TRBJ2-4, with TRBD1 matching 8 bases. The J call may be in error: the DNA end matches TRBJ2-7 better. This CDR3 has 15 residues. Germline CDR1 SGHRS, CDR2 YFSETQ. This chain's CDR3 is CASSLEWTGSNEQYF. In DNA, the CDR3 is TGCGCCAGCAGCTTGGAATGGACAGGGAGCAACGAGCAGTACTTC.

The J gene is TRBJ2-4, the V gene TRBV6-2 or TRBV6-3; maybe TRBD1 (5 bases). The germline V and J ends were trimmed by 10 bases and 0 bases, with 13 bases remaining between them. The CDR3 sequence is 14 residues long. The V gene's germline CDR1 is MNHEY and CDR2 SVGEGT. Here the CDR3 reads CANPSGLAKNIQYF. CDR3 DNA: TGTGCCAACCCCTCAGGGCTAGCCAAAAACATTCAGTACTTC.

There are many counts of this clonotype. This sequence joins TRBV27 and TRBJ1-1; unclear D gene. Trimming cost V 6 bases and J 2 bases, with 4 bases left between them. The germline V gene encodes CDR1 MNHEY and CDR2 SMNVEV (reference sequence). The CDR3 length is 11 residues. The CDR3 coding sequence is TGTGCCAGCAGGACAAACACTGAAGCTTTCTTT. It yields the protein CASRTNTEAFF.

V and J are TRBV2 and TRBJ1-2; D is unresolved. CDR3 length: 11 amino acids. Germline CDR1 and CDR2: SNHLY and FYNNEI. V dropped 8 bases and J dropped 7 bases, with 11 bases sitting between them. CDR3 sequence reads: CASPWGAGYTF. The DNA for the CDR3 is TGTGCCAGCCCTTGGGGAGCTGGCTACACCTTC.

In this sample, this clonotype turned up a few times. CDR3 sequence reads: CASSLGVGVPYSNQPQHF. CDR3 coding DNA: TGTGCCAGCAGCTTAGGTGTGGGGGTCCCTTATAGCAATCAGCCCCAGCATTTT. The rearrangement uses TRBV7-2 and TRBJ1-5; tentatively, D is TRBD1 (5 bases). The germline CDR1 and CDR2 sequences are SGHTA and FQGNSA. The CDR3 is 18 residues long. The ends were cut back, 1 base at V and 0 bases at J, with 16 bases in the middle.

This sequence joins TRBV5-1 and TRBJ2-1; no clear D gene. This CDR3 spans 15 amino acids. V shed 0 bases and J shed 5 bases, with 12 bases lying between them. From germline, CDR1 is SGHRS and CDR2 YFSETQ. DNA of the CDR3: TGCGCCAGCAGCTTGGGTCCTAGACCTAACAATGAGCAGTTCTTC. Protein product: CASSLGPRPNNEQFF.

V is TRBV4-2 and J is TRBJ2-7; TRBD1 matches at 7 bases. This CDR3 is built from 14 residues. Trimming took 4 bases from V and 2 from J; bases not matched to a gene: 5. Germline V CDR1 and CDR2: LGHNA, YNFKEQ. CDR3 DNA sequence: TGTGCCAGCAGCCCCTTCGACAGGGCCTACGAGCAGTACTTC. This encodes CASSPFDRAYEQYF.

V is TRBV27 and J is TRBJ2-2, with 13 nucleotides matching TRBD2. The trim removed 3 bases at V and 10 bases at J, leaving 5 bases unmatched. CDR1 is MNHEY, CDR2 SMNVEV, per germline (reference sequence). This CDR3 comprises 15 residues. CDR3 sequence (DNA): TGTGCCAGCAGTTTCCGGACTAGCGGGAGTGTGGAGCTGTTTTTT. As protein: CASSFRTSGSVELFF.

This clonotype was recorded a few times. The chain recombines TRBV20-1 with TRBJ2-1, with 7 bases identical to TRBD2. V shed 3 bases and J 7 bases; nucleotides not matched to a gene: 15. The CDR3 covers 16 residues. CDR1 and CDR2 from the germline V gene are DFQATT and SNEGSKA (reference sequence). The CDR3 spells CSARGGAKGLGNEQFF. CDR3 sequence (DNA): TGCAGTGCTAGGGGAGGGGCCAAGGGTTTGGGGAATGAGCAGTTCTTC.

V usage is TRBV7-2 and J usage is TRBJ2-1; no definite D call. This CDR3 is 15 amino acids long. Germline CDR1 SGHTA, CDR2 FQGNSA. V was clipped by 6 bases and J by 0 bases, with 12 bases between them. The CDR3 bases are TGTGCCAGCAGAAAATCGGTCAGCTCCTACAATGAGCAGTTCTTC. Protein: CASRKSVSSYNEQFF.

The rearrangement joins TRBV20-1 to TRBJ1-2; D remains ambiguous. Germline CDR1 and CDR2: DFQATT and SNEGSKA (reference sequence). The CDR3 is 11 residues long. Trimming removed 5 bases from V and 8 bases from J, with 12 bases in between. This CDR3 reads CSAGPKRGYTF. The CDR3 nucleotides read TGCAGTGCTGGCCCGAAACGAGGCTACACCTTC.

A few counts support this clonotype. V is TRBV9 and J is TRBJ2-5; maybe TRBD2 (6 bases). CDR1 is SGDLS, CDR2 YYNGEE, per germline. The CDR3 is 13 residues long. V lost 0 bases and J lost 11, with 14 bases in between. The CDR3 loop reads CASSVAGPGEQYF. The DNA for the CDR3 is TGTGCCAGCAGCGTAGCAGGGCCGGGAGAGCAGTACTTC.